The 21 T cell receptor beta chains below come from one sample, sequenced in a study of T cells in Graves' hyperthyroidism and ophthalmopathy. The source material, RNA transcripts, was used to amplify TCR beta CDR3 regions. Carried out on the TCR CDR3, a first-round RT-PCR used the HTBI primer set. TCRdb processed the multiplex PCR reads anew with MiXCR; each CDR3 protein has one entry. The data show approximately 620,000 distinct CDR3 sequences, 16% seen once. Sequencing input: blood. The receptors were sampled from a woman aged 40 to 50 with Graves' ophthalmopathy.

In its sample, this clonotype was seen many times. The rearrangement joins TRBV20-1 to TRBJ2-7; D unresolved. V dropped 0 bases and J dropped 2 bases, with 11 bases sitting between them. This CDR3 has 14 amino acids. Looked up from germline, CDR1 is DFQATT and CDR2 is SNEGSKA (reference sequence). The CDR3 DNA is TGCAGTGCTAGAGACCCCAGAGTACCCTACGAGCAGTACTTC. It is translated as CSARDPRVPYEQYF.

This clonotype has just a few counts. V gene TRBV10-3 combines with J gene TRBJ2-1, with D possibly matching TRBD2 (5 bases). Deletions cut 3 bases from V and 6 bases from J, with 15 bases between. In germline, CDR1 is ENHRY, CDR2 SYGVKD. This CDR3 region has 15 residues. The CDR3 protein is CAISDSAAQSNEQFF. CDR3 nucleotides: TGTGCCATCAGTGATTCAGCGGCCCAATCCAATGAGCAGTTCTTC.

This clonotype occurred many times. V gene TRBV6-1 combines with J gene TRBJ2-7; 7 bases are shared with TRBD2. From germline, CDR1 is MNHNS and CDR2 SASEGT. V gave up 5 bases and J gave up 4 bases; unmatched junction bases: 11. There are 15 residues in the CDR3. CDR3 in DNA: TGTGCCAGCAGTCCGAACTGGGACTACCAATACGAGCAGTACTTC. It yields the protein CASSPNWDYQYEQYF.

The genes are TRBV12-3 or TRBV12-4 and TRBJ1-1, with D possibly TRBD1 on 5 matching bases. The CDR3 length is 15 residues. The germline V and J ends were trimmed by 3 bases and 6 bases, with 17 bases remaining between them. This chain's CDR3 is CASSLESGLGPEAFF. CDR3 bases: TGTGCCAGCAGTTTGGAGTCGGGGCTCGGACCTGAAGCTTTCTTT.

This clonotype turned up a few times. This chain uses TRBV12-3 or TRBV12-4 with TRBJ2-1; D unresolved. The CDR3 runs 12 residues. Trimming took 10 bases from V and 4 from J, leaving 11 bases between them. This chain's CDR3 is CATGKGYNEQFF. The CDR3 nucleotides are TGTGCCACGGGTAAGGGTTACAATGAGCAGTTCTTC.

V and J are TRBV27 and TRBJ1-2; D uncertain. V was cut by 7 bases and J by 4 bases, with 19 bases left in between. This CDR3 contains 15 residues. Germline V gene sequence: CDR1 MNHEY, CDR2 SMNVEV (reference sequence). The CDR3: CASTFKGQTGYGYTF. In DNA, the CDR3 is TGTGCCAGCACTTTTAAGGGCCAAACGGGCTATGGCTACACCTTC.

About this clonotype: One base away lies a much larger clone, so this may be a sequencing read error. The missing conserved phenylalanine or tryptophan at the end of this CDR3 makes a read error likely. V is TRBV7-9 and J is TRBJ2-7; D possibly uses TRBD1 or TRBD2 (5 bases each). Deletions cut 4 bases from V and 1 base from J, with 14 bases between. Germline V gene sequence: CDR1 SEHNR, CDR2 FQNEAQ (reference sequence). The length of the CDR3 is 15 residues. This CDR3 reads CASSSRESVSYEQYL. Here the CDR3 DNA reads TGTGCCAGCAGCTCCAGGGAGAGCGTGTCCTACGAGCAGTACCTC.

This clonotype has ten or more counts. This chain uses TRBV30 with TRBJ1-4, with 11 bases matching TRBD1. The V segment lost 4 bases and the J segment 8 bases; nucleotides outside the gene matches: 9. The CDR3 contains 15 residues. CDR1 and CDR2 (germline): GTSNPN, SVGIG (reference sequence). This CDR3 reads CAWNGQGAPREKLFF. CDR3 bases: TGTGCCTGGAATGGACAGGGGGCGCCTAGGGAAAAACTGTTTTTT.

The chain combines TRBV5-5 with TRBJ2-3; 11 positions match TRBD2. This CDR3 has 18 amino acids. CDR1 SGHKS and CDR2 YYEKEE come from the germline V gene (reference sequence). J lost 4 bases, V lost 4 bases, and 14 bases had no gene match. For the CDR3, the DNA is TGTGCCAGCAGCCCCAGACAGCCAACTAGCGGGAGTCCAGATACGCAGTATTTT. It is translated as CASSPRQPTSGSPDTQYF.

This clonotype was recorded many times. Here the CDR3 reads CASTAPGVAYEQYF. DNA of the CDR3: TGTGCCAGCACCGCGCCGGGGGTAGCCTACGAGCAGTACTTC. This sequence joins TRBV6-1 and TRBJ2-7, with TRBD2 as a possible D gene (6 bases). The CDR3 is 14 residues long. Trimming shortened V by 7 bases and J by 2 bases, and 15 bases separated the two germline ends. Germline V gene data show CDR1 as MNHNS and CDR2 as SASEGT.

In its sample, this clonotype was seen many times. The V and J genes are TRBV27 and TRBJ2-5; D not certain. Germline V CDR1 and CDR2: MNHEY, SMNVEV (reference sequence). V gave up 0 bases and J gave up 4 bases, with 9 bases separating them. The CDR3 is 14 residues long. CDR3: CASSLSRLGETQYF. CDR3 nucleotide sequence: TGTGCCAGCAGTTTATCGCGGCTAGGAGAGACCCAGTACTTC.

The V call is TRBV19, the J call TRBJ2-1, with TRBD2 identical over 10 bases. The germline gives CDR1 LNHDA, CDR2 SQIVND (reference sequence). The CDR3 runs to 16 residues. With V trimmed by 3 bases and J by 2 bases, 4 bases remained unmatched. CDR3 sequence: CASSIKGTSAYNEQFF. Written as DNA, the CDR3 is TGTGCCAGTAGTATCAAAGGGACTAGCGCCTACAATGAGCAGTTCTTC. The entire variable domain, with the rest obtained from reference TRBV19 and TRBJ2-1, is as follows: DGGITQSPKYLFRKEGQNVTLSCEQNLNHDAMYWYRQDPGQGLRLIYYSQIVNDFQKGDIAEGYSVSREKKESFPLTVTSAQKNPTAFYLCASSIKGTSAYNEQFFGPGTRLTVL.

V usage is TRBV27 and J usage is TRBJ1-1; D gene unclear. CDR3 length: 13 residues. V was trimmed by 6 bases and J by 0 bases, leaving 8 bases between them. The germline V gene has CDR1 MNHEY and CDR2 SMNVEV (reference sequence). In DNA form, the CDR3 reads TGTGCCAGCAGCGGGATTCTGAACACTGAAGCTTTCTTT. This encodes CASSGILNTEAFF.

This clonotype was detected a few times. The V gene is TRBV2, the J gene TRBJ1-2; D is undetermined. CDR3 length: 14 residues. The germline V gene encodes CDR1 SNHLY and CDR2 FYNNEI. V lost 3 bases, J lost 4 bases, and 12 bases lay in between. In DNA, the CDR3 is TGTGCCAGCAGTGATGGGCCGCTAAGCTATGGCTACACCTTC. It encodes CASSDGPLSYGYTF. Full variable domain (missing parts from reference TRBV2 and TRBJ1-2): EPEVTQTPSHQVTQMGQEVILRCVPISNHLYFYWYRQILGQKVEFLVSFYNNEISEKSEIFDDQFSVERPDGSNFTLKIRSTKLEDSAMYFCASSDGPLSYGYTFGSGTRLTVV.

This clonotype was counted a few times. CDR3 nucleotide sequence: TGTGCCAGCAGTTTTTTAGCGGGTCGGCTCAGCGAGCAGTACTTC. As protein: CASSFLAGRLSEQYF. The chain links TRBV27 to TRBJ2-7; 7 bases agree with TRBD2. This CDR3 is built from 15 residues. Germline CDR1 reads MNHEY; CDR2 reads SMNVEV (reference sequence). V shed 3 bases, J shed 6 bases, and the junction held 11 bases outside the gene matches.

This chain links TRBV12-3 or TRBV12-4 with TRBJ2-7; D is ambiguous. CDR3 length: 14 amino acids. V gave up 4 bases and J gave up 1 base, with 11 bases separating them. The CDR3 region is CASSWGGASYEQYF. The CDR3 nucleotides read TGTGCCAGCAGTTGGGGTGGTGCATCCTACGAGCAGTACTTC.

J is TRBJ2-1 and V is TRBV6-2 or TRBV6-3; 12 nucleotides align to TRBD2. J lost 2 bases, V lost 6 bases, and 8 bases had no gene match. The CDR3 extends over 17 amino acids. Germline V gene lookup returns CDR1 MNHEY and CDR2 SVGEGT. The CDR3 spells CASSSWTSGAPYNEQFF. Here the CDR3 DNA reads TGTGCCAGCAGCTCCTGGACTAGCGGGGCCCCCTACAATGAGCAGTTCTTC.

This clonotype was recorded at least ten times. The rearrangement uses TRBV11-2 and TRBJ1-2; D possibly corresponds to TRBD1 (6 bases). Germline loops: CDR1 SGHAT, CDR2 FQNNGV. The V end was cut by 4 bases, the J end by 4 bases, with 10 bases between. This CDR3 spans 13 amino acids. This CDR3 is CASSSNRVYGYTF. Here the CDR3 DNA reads TGTGCCAGCAGCTCCAACAGGGTCTATGGCTACACCTTC.

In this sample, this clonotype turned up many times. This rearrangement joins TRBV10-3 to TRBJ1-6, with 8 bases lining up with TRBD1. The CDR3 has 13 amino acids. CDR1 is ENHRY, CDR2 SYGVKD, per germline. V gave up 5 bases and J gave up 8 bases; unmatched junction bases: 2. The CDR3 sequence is CAISTGGDSPLHF. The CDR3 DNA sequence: TGTGCCATCAGTACAGGGGGGGATTCACCCCTCCACTTT.

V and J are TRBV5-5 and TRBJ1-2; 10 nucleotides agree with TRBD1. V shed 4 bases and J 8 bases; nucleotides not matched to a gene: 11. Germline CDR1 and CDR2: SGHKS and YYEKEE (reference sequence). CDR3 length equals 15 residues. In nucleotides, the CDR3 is TGTGCCAGCAGCGATCGGACAGGGGGAGCGAGGGGCTACACCTTC. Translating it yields CASSDRTGGARGYTF.

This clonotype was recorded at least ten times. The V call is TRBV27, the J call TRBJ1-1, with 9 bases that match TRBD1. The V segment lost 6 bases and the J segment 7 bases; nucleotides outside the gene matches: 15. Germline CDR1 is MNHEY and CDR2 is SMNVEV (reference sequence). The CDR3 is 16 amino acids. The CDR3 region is CASSNVPGQGTGEAFF. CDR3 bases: TGTGCCAGCAGCAATGTTCCGGGACAGGGTACGGGTGAAGCTTTCTTT.